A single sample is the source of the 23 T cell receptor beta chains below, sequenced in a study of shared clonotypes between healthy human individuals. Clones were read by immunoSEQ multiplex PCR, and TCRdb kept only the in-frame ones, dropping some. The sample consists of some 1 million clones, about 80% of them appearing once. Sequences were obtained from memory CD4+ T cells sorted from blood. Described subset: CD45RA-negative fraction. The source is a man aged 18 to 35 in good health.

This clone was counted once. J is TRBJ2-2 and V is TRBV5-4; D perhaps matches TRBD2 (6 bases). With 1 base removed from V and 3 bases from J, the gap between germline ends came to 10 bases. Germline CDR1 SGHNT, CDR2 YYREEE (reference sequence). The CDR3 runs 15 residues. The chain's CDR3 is CASSLRLGDTGELFF. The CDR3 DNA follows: TGTGCCAGCAGCTTGAGACTAGGCGACACCGGGGAGCTGTTTTTT.

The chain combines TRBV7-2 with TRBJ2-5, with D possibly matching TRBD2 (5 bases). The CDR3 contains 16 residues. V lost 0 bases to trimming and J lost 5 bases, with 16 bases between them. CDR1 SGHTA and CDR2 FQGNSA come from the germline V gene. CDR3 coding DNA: TGTGCCAGCAGCTTAGCTTCCCGATCGGGGAAGGAGACCCAGTACTTC. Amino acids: CASSLASRSGKETQYF.

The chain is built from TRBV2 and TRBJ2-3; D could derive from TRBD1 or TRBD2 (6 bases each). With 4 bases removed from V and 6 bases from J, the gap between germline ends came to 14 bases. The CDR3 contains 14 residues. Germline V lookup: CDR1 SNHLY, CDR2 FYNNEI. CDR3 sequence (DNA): TGTGCCAGCAGTGCGATGAGGGGGGCGGATACGCAGTATTTT. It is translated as CASSAMRGADTQYF. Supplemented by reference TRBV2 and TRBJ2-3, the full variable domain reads EPEVTQTPSHQVTQMGQEVILRCVPISNHLYFYWYRQILGQKVEFLVSFYNNEISEKSEIFDDQFSVERPDGSNFTLKIRSTKLEDSAMYFCASSAMRGADTQYFGPGTRLTVL.

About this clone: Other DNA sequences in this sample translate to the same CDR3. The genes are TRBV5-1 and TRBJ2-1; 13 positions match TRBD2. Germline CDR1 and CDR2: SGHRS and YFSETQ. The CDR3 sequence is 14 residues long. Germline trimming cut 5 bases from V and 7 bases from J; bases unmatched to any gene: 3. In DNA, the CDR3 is TGCGCCAGCAGGGGACTAGCGGGACTGAATGAGCAGTTCTTC. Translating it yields CASRGLAGLNEQFF.

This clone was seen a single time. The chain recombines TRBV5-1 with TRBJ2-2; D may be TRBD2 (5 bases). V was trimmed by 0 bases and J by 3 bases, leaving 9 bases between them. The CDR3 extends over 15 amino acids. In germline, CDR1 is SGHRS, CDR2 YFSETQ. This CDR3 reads CASSLELVDTGELFF. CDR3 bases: TGCGCCAGCAGCTTGGAACTAGTTGACACCGGGGAGCTGTTTTTT. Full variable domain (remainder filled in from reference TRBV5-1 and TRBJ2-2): KAGVTQTPRYLIKTRGQQVTLSCSPISGHRSVSWYQQTPGQGLQFLFEYFSETQRNKGNFPGRFSGRQFSNSRSEMNVSTLELGDSALYLCASSLELVDTGELFFGEGSRLTVL.

The CDR3 loop is CASSMDASPGTEAFF. CDR3 DNA sequence: TGTGCCAGCAGTATGGACGCATCCCCGGGCACTGAAGCTTTCTTT. V usage is TRBV2 and J usage is TRBJ1-1; D remains unclear. This CDR3 is 15 amino acids long. Germline CDR1 reads SNHLY; CDR2 reads FYNNEI. The V end lost 5 bases, the J end lost 4 bases, and 17 bases lay between the germline ends.

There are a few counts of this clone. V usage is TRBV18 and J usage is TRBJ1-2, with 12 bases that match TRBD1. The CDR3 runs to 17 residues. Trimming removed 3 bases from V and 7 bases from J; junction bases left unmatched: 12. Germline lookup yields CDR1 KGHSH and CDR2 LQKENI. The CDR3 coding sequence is TGTGCCAGCTCACCCGCCGGGACAGGGGGCGAGAAGATTGGCTACACCTTC. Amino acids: CASSPAGTGGEKIGYTF.

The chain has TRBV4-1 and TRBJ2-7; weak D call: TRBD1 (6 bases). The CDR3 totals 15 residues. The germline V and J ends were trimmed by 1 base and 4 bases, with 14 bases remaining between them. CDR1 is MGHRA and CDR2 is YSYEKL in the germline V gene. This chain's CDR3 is CASSQVTGPKYEQYF. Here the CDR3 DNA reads TGCGCCAGCAGCCAAGTAACAGGGCCCAAATACGAGCAGTACTTC.

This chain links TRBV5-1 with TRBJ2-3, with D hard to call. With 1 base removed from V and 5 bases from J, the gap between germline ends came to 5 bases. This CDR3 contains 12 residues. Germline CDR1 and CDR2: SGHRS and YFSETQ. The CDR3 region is CASSLSEDTQYF. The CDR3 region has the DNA TGCGCCAGCAGCTTGAGCGAAGATACGCAGTATTTT.

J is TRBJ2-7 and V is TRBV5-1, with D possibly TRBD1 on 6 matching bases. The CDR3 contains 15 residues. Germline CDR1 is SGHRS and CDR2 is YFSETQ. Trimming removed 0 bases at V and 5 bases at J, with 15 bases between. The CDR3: CASSLVAGDKNEQYF. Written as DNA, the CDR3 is TGCGCCAGCAGCTTGGTTGCAGGGGATAAGAACGAGCAGTACTTC.

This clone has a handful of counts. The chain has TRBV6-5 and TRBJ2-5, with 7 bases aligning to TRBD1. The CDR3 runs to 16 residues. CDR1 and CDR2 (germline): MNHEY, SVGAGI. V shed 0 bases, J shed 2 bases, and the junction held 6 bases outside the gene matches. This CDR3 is CASSYSQKTGQETQYF. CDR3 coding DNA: TGTGCCAGCAGTTACTCGCAAAAGACAGGGCAAGAGACCCAGTACTTC.

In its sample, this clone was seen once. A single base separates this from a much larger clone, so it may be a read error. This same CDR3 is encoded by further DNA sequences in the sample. The CDR3 DNA is TGCAGTGCTAGAGATGGGAATGAGCAGTTCTTC. Amino acid sequence: CSARDGNEQFF. The chain has TRBV20-1 and TRBJ2-1; no clear D gene. This CDR3 is built from 11 residues. Germline V gene sequence: CDR1 DFQATT, CDR2 SNEGSKA (reference sequence). Trimming removed 0 bases at V and 7 bases at J, with 4 bases between.

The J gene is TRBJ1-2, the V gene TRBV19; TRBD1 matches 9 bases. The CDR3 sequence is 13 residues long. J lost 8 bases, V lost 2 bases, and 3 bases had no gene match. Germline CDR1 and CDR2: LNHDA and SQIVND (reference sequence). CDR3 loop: CASSIRDREGYTF. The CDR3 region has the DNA TGTGCCAGTAGTATAAGGGACAGGGAAGGCTACACCTTC.

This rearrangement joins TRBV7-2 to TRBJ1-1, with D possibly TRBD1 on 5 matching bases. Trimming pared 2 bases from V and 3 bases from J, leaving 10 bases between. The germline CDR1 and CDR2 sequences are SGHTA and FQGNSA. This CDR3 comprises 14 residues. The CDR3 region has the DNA TGTGCCAGCAGCTTATGGGGGTACGACACTGAAGCTTTCTTT. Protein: CASSLWGYDTEAFF.

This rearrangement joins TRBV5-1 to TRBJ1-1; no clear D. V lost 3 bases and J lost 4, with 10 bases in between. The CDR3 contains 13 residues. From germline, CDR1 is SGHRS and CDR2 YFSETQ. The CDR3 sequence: CASSSQVGTEAFF. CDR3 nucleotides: TGCGCCAGCAGCTCGCAGGTAGGCACTGAAGCTTTCTTT.

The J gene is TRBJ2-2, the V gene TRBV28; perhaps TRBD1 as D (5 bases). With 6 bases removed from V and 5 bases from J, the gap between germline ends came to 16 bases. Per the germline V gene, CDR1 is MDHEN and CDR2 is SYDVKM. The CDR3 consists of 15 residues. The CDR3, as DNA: TGTGCCAGCAGCACATGGCAGGGAATAACCGGGGAGCTGTTTTTT. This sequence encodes CASSTWQGITGELFF. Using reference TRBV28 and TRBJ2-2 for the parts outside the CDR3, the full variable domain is DVKVTQSSRYLVKRTGEKVFLECVQDMDHENMFWYRQDPGLGLRLIYFSYDVKMKEKGDIPEGYSVSREKKERFSLILESASTNQTSMYLCASSTWQGITGELFFGEGSRLTVL.

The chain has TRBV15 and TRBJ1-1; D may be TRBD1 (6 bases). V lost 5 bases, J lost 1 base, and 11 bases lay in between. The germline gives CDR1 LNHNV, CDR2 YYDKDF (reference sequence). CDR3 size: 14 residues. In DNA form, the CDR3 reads TGTGCCACCAGCCCCGACAGGTCGAACACTGAAGCTTTCTTT. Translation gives CATSPDRSNTEAFF.

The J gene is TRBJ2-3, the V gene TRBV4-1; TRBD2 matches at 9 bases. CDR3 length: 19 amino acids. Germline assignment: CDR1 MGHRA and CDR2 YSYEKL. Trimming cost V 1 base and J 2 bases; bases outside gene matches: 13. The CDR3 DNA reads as TGCGCCAGCAGCCAAGGGTCACTGGCTAGCGGGGAGAACACAGATACGCAGTATTTT. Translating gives CASSQGSLASGENTDTQYF.

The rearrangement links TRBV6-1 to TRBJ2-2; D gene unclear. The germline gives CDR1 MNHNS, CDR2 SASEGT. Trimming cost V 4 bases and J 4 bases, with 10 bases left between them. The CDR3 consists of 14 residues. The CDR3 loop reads CASSGGFSTGELFF. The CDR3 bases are TGTGCCAGCAGTGGTGGTTTTAGCACCGGGGAGCTGTTTTTT.

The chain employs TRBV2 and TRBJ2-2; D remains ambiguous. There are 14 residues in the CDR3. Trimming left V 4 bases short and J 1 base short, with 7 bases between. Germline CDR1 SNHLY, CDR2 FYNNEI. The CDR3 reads CASSGQKNTGELFF. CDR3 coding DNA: TGTGCCAGCAGTGGCCAAAAGAACACCGGGGAGCTGTTTTTT.

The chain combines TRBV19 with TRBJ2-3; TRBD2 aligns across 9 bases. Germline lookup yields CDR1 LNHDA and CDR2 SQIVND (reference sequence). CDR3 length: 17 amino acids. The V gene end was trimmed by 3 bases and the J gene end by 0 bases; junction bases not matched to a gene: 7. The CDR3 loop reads CASSIGLAGISTDTQYF. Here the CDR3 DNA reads TGTGCCAGTAGTATTGGGCTAGCGGGGATTAGCACAGATACGCAGTATTTT. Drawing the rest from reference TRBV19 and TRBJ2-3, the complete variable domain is DGGITQSPKYLFRKEGQNVTLSCEQNLNHDAMYWYRQDPGQGLRLIYYSQIVNDFQKGDIAEGYSVSREKKESFPLTVTSAQKNPTAFYLCASSIGLAGISTDTQYFGPGTRLTVL.

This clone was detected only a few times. In DNA, the CDR3 is TGTGCCAGCAAGGGGACAACTCAGAACACTGAAGCTTTCTTT. Translation: CASKGTTQNTEAFF. The V and J genes are TRBV6-1 and TRBJ1-1; TRBD1 is a possible D gene (6 bases). Germline CDR1 reads MNHNS; CDR2 reads SASEGT. This CDR3 has 14 amino acids. V lost 7 bases and J lost 1, with 13 bases in between.

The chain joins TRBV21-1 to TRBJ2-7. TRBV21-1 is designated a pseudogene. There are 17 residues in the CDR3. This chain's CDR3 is CASSKAGTPGCPYEQYF. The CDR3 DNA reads TGTGCCAGCAGCAAAGCCGGGACCCCGGGTTGCCCCTACGAGCAGTACTTC.